These T cell receptor beta chains were read from a single sample in a study of T cells after posttransplantation cyclophosphamide. Repertoires were generated with immunoSEQ multiplex PCR, while TCRdb's copy carries only in-frame clones and drops some. The profile shows about 21,000 clones, around 87% of them singletons. The source was PBMCs, collected around 380 days after allogeneic stem cell transplant with calcineurin inhibitor and methotrexate. The receptors derive from a female patient in her 30s who received an allogeneic stem cell transplant from an unrelated donor, was CMV-positive, and had acute and chronic GVHD. T cells may partly derive from the graft donor. Both conserved end residues are part of each CDR3. Each record gives: V gene, D gene, CDR3 length, J gene, clone size, CDR3 protein, CDR3 DNA. D genes are given only for firm matches. Some rows have no size entry. The others give once, few or many, or a class for an expanded clone.

v_call: TRBV10-3; d_call: .; cdr3_length: 13; j_call: TRBJ1-3; clone_size: few; cdr3_aa: CAIAGGTGNTIYF; cdr3_nt: TGTGCCATCGCGGGGGGAACTGGAAACACCATATATTTT
v_call: TRBV11-3; d_call: TRBD1; cdr3_length: 14; j_call: TRBJ2-5; clone_size: .; cdr3_aa: CASSLGPGGETQYF; cdr3_nt: TGTGCCAGCAGCTTAGGGCCAGGGGGAGAGACCCAGTACTTC
v_call: TRBV2; d_call: .; cdr3_length: 16; j_call: TRBJ2-3; clone_size: .; cdr3_aa: CANKIGPTSSTDTQYF; cdr3_nt: TGTGCCAACAAAATTGGGCCGACCTCTAGCACAGATACGCAGTATTTT
v_call: TRBV11-3; d_call: TRBD2; cdr3_length: 14; j_call: TRBJ2-4; clone_size: .; cdr3_aa: CASSLELAQNIQYF; cdr3_nt: TGTGCCAGCAGCTTAGAACTAGCGCAAAACATTCAGTACTTC
v_call: TRBV5-6; d_call: TRBD1; cdr3_length: 14; j_call: TRBJ2-4; clone_size: .; cdr3_aa: CASSLLTGGHIQYF; cdr3_nt: TGTGCCAGCAGCTTGTTGACAGGGGGCCACATTCAGTACTTC
v_call: TRBV11-2; d_call: TRBD1; cdr3_length: 15; j_call: TRBJ2-2; clone_size: .; cdr3_aa: CASSLTGPGTGELFF; cdr3_nt: TGTGCCAGCAGCTTGACAGGGCCTGGCACCGGGGAGCTGTTTTTT
v_call: TRBV2; d_call: .; cdr3_length: 14; j_call: TRBJ2-3; clone_size: .; cdr3_aa: CASSDQRAADTQYF; cdr3_nt: TGTGCCAGCAGTGACCAGAGGGCCGCAGATACGCAGTATTTT
v_call: TRBV13; d_call: TRBD2; cdr3_length: 18; j_call: TRBJ2-3; clone_size: .; cdr3_aa: CASTPGRTSASGTDTQYF; cdr3_nt: TGTGCCAGCACCCCAGGGAGGACTAGCGCCTCCGGCACAGATACGCAGTATTTT
v_call: TRBV29-1; d_call: TRBD2; cdr3_length: 14; j_call: TRBJ2-7; clone_size: .; cdr3_aa: CSARTSGSVYEQYF; cdr3_nt: TGCAGCGCGCGGACTAGCGGGAGCGTCTACGAGCAGTACTTC
v_call: TRBV27; d_call: .; cdr3_length: 14; j_call: TRBJ1-2; clone_size: .; cdr3_aa: CASSFSTDGDGYTF; cdr3_nt: TGTGCCAGCAGTTTTTCGACCGACGGGGATGGCTACACCTTC
v_call: TRBV30; d_call: .; cdr3_length: 14; j_call: TRBJ1-6; clone_size: .; cdr3_aa: CAWSRRGPNSPLHF; cdr3_nt: TGTGCCTGGAGTAGGAGGGGACCTAATTCACCCCTCCACTTT
v_call: TRBV19; d_call: .; cdr3_length: 13; j_call: TRBJ1-5; clone_size: .; cdr3_aa: CASSIADRQPQHF; cdr3_nt: TGTGCCAGTAGTATCGCCGACAGGCAGCCCCAGCATTTT
v_call: TRBV6-1; d_call: .; cdr3_length: 14; j_call: TRBJ2-1; clone_size: .; cdr3_aa: CASREGWEGNEQFF; cdr3_nt: TGTGCCAGCAGAGAGGGATGGGAAGGAAATGAGCAGTTCTTC
v_call: TRBV27; d_call: TRBD1; cdr3_length: 14; j_call: TRBJ1-1; clone_size: .; cdr3_aa: CASSFTGANTEAFF; cdr3_nt: TGTGCCAGCAGTTTCACAGGGGCTAACACTGAAGCTTTCTTT
v_call: TRBV5-6; d_call: .; cdr3_length: 13; j_call: TRBJ2-1; clone_size: once; cdr3_aa: CASSLAGLNEQFF; cdr3_nt: TGTGCCAGCAGCTTGGCCGGACTTAATGAGCAGTTCTTC
v_call: TRBV6-1; d_call: .; cdr3_length: 16; j_call: TRBJ2-2; clone_size: once; cdr3_aa: CASSEEGQGSTGELFF; cdr3_nt: TGTGCCAGCAGTGAAGAGGGCCAGGGGAGCACCGGGGAGCTGTTTTTT
v_call: TRBV30; d_call: .; cdr3_length: 13; j_call: TRBJ1-6; clone_size: .; cdr3_aa: CAFGSGVISPLHF; cdr3_nt: TGTGCCTTCGGGTCGGGGGTTATTTCACCCCTCCACTTT